The 9 T cell receptor beta chains given below trace back to one sample, sequenced in a study of T cell responses to AZD1222 COVID-19 vaccine. TCRdb's table, derived via immunoSEQ multiplex PCR, lists solely in-frame clones and lacks some. The table shows about 76,000 clones, with about 74% occurring only once. This sample comprised peripheral blood, obtained 28 days after the second dose of the MenACWY control vaccine. These receptors were obtained from an adult who received the MenACWY meningococcal vaccine as a control.

This chain links TRBV4-1 with TRBJ2-7, with D perhaps TRBD1 (6 bases). Trimming shortened V by 4 bases and J by 0 bases, and 13 bases separated the two germline ends. CDR1 is MGHRA and CDR2 is YSYEKL in the germline V gene. The CDR3 runs to 15 residues. The CDR3 is CASSLLTGLSYEQYF. The CDR3 DNA reads TGCGCCAGCAGCCTACTAACAGGGCTCTCCTACGAGCAGTACTTC.

This chain links TRBV5-8 with TRBJ1-2; no clear D gene. CDR3 length: 14 residues. Trimming stripped 0 bases from V and 4 bases from J, with 10 bases between. The germline gives CDR1 SGHTS, CDR2 YDEGEE. Here the CDR3 reads CASSLGKGGYGYTF. CDR3 DNA sequence: TGTGCCAGCAGCTTGGGGAAAGGCGGCTATGGCTACACCTTC.

This clone was seen just once. V gene TRBV10-2 combines with J gene TRBJ1-2; D ambiguous. The V end was cut by 5 bases, the J end by 2 bases, with 6 bases between. The germline CDR1 and CDR2 sequences are WSHSY and SAAADI. This CDR3 comprises 12 residues. CDR3 nucleotide sequence: TGCGCCAGCAGTTCCACAAACTATGGCTACACCTTC. Protein: CASSSTNYGYTF.

This clone was found a few times. The rearrangement links TRBV28 to TRBJ2-1; D unresolved. The CDR3 loop spans 12 amino acids. CDR1 MDHEN and CDR2 SYDVKM come from the germline V gene. V lost 5 bases, J lost 7 bases, and 9 bases lay in between. For the CDR3, the DNA is TGTGCCAGCAGTCTCCTGGGGAATGAGCAGTTCTTC. This codes for CASSLLGNEQFF.

The rearrangement uses TRBV6-5 and TRBJ1-2; unclear D gene. CDR1 MNHEY and CDR2 SVGAGI come from the germline V gene. This CDR3 spans 14 amino acids. The ends were cut back, 0 bases at V and 5 bases at J, with 10 bases in the middle. CDR3 nucleotide sequence: TGTGCCAGCAGTTACTCAAGGAAATCGTATGGCTACACCTTC. Its translation is CASSYSRKSYGYTF.

This clone has a single count. The chain carries TRBV4-3 and TRBJ1-2; possible D gene TRBD1, 6 bases. The germline CDR1 and CDR2 sequences are LGHNA and YSLEER. The CDR3 is 19 amino acids. Trimming took 1 base from V and 6 from J, leaving 27 bases between them. The CDR3 loop reads CASSQARSHYHREIDGYTF. Here the CDR3 DNA reads TGCGCCAGCAGCCAAGCACGCTCCCATTATCACAGGGAGATTGATGGCTACACCTTC.

V is TRBV19 and J is TRBJ2-2; a possible D gene is TRBD2 (6 bases). This CDR3 region has 17 residues. Germline V gene data show CDR1 as LNHDA and CDR2 as SQIVND (reference sequence). V was cut by 7 bases and J by 2 bases, with 20 bases left in between. As DNA, the CDR3 is TGTGCCAGTACCCCGAATCGGGGGACCTTTAACACCGGGGAGCTGTTTTTT. Translating it yields CASTPNRGTFNTGELFF.

This clone was seen more than once but under ten times. This chain uses TRBV5-1 with TRBJ1-1; D unresolved. In germline, CDR1 is SGHRS, CDR2 YFSETQ. The CDR3 sequence is 14 residues long. Deletions cut 0 bases from V and 0 bases from J, with 6 bases between. In DNA form, the CDR3 reads TGCGCCAGCAGCTTGGGGGTTTTGAACACTGAAGCTTTCTTT. This translates into CASSLGVLNTEAFF. Filled out from reference TRBV5-1 and TRBJ1-1, the complete variable domain reads KAGVTQTPRYLIKTRGQQVTLSCSPISGHRSVSWYQQTPGQGLQFLFEYFSETQRNKGNFPGRFSGRQFSNSRSEMNVSTLELGDSALYLCASSLGVLNTEAFFGQGTRLTVV.

V gene TRBV5-1 combines with J gene TRBJ2-7; the D is unclear. Germline V gives CDR1 SGHRS, CDR2 YFSETQ. This CDR3 spans 11 amino acids. With 4 bases removed from V and 7 bases from J, the gap between germline ends came to 9 bases. DNA for the CDR3: TGCGCCAGCAGCGATTTGGGAGAGCAGTACTTC. The encoded protein is CASSDLGEQYF.